This entry concerns a single T cell receptor beta chain. Used for diagnoses were clinical symptoms, serum thyroxine and TRAb, thyroid ultrasound and orbital computed tomography. Fresh peripheral blood, approximately 10 ml, yielded the PBMCs. The data stem from a study of T cells in Graves' hyperthyroidism and ophthalmopathy. About the research overall: Blood from the periphery was taken at initial diagnosis, before any treatment.

TCR beta CDR3 regions were amplified from RNA transcripts. HTBI primers were the set used in a first-round RT-PCR of the TCR CDR3. TCRdb re-called the multiplex PCR reads with MiXCR, one entry per CDR3 protein. The data show hundreds of thousands of distinct CDR3 sequences, 14% seen once. In germline, CDR1 is KGHSH, CDR2 LQKENI. J lost 1 base, V lost 3 bases, and 8 bases had no gene match. The CDR3 is 16 residues long. This chain connects TRBV18 to TRBJ1-2; 7 bases agree with TRBD1. The sample consisted of blood. The receptor comes from a woman between 18 and 29 years old with Graves' hyperthyroidism. The CDR3 nucleotides are TGTGCCAGCTCACCGTCGGGACAGCGGAGTAACTATGGCTACACCTTC. It yields the protein CASSPSGQRSNYGYTF. The full variable domain, rest sourced from reference TRBV18 and TRBJ1-2, is NAGVMQNPRHLVRRRGQEARLRCSPMKGHSHVYWYRQLPEEGLKFMVYLQKENIIDESGMPKERFSAEFPKEGPSILRIQQVVRGDSAAYFCASSPSGQRSNYGYTFGSGTRLTVV.